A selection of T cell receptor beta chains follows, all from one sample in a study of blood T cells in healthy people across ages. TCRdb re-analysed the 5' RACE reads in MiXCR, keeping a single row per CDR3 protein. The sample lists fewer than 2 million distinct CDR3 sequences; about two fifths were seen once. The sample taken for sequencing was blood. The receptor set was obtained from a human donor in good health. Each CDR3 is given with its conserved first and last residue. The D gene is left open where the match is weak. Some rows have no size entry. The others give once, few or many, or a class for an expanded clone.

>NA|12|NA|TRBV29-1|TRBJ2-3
CSGGWSTDTQYF
TGCAGCGGAGGGTGGAGCACAGATACGCAGTATTTT
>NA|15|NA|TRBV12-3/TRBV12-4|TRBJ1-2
CASSPLSGVVYGYTF
TGTGCCAGCAGTCCACTGAGCGGGGTGGTCTATGGCTACACCTTC
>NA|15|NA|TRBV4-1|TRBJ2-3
CASSQDYRGTDTQYF
TGCGCCAGCAGCCAAGATTACAGGGGCACAGATACGCAGTATTTT
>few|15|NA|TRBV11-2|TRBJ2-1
CASSSRDHSYNEQFF
TGTGCCAGCAGCTCCCGGGACCACTCCTACAATGAGCAGTTCTTC
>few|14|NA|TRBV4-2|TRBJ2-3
CASAEAGATDTQYF
TGTGCCAGCGCAGAGGCAGGGGCTACAGATACGCAGTATTTT
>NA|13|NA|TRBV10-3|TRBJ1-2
CAIRGDPGDGHTF
TGTGCCATCAGGGGAGATCCAGGGGATGGCCACACCTTC
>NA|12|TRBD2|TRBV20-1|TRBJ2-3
CSVRSGTDTQYF
TGCAGTGTCCGTAGCGGGACAGATACGCAGTATTTT
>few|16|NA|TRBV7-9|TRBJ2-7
CASSLGLWDTTYEQYF
TGTGCCAGCAGCTTAGGTCTTTGGGATACGACCTACGAGCAGTACTTC
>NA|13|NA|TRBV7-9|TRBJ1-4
CAGSFNLYEKLFF
TGTGCCGGCAGCTTCAATCTATATGAAAAACTGTTTTTT
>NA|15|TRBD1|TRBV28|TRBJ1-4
CASSVLRGGNEKLFF
TGTGCCAGCAGTGTACTCAGGGGGGGAAATGAAAAACTGTTTTTT
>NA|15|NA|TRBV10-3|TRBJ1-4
CAISESIRESEKLFF
TGTGCCATCAGTGAGTCGATAAGGGAGAGTGAAAAACTGTTTTTT
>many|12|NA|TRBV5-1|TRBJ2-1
CASSLNRDEQFF
TGCGCCAGCAGCTTGAATCGAGATGAGCAGTTCTTC
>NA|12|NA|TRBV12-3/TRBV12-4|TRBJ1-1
CASSLVAREAFF
TGTGCCAGCAGTTTAGTAGCTCGGGAAGCTTTCTTT
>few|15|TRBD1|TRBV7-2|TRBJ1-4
CASSLVRTGQGKLFF
TGTGCCAGCAGCTTAGTAAGGACAGGGCAGGGGAAACTGTTTTTT
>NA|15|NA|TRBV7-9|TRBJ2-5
CASSLAGLTEETQYF
TGTGCCAGCAGCTTAGCGGGACTGACTGAAGAGACCCAGTACTTC
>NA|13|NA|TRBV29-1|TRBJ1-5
CSVRDGYNQSQHF
TGCAGCGTTAGGGACGGATACAATCAGTCCCAGCATTTT
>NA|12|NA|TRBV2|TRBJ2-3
CASKPGGPMQYF
TGTGCCAGCAAACCCGGGGGCCCCATGCAGTATTTT
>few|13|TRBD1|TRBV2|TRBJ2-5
CAGKGTGAETQYF
TGTGCCGGGAAAGGGACAGGGGCCGAGACCCAGTACTTC
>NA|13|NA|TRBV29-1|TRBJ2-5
CSSSGGGSETQYF
TGCAGCTCTAGCGGAGGGGGGTCTGAGACCCAGTACTTC
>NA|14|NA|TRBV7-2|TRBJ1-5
CASTPGVRDQPQHF
TGTGCCAGCACCCCCGGGGTAAGGGATCAGCCCCAGCATTTT
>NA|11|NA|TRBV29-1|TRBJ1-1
CSVCLDTEAFF
TGCAGCGTCTGTCTTGACACTGAAGCTTTCTTT
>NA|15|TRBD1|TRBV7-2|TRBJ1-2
CASSPNRGGELGYTF
TGTGCCAGCAGCCCTAACAGGGGAGGGGAACTCGGCTACACCTTC
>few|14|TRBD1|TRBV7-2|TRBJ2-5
CASSQTGFGETQYF
TGTGCCAGCAGCCAGACAGGGTTCGGAGAGACCCAGTACTTC
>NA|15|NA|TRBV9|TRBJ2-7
CASSVGAFNSYEQYF
TGTGCCAGCAGCGTAGGGGCATTCAACTCCTACGAGCAGTACTTC
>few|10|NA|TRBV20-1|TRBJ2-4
CSALRGEQYF
TGCAGTGCTCTGAGGGGTGAGCAGTACTTC
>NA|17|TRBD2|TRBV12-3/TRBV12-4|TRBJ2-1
CASSSRFSGGAINEQFF
TGTGCCAGCAGTTCCCGGTTTAGCGGGGGGGCTATCAATGAGCAGTTCTTC
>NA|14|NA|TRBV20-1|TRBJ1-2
CSARVRGSQDGYTF
TGCAGTGCTAGAGTACGCGGTTCTCAAGATGGCTACACCTTC
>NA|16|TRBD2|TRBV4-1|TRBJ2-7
CASSPGLAGFLYEQYF
TGCGCCAGCAGCCCCGGACTAGCGGGCTTCCTGTACGAGCAGTACTTC
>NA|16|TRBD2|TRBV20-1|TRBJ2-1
CGAREALAEYYNEQFF
TGCGGTGCTAGAGAGGCCCTAGCGGAATACTACAATGAGCAGTTCTTC
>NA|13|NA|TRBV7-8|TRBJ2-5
CASSSRGRETQYF
TGTGCCAGCAGTTCCAGGGGAAGAGAGACCCAGTACTTC
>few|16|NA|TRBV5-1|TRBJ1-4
CASSFHGTDRTEKLFF
TGCGCCAGCAGCTTCCACGGGACCGACCGAACGGAAAAACTGTTTTTT
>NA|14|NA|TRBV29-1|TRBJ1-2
CSVELETLNYGYTF
TGCAGCGTTGAGCTGGAAACTCTTAACTATGGCTACACCTTC